A single TCR beta chain is shown here with its context. Its antigen is undetermined. This entry is derived from a study of shared clonotypes between healthy human individuals. Study results and limitations: Around 5% was the fraction of naive CD4 clonotypes found shared across several donors. Estimated richness was generally greater in naive than memory subsets. How much donors shared clonotypes was expected to be affected by sequencing depth. The generation probabilities recorded for non-shared clonotypes fell below those of clonotypes shared by all four donors.

Measured with immunoSEQ multiplex PCR; TCRdb has only the in-frame clones, and not every one. The sample lists roughly 2.4 million clones, 90% to 96% seen once, with over 0.1% in the top ten. V was pared by 4 bases and J by 8 bases, with 10 bases of the junction left unmatched. The length of the CDR3 is 14 residues. Per the germline V gene, CDR1 is MDHEN and CDR2 is SYDVKM. The chain carries TRBV28 and TRBJ1-2; 7 bases are shared with TRBD1. The receptor comes from a man aged 18 to 29 in good health. Sequenced sample: naive CD4+ T cells sorted from blood. Regarding subset: CD45RA+ positively selected. The CDR3 DNA reads as TGTGCCAGCAGTTCATTCCGACAGGGAGCGGGCTACACCTTC. Translating it yields CASSSFRQGAGYTF.